These T cell receptor beta chains were read from a single sample in a study of siplizumab effects on memory and regulatory T cells. Measured with immunoSEQ multiplex PCR; TCRdb has only the in-frame clones, and not every one. This repertoire shows fewer than 85,000 clones, roughly 94% found once; its top ten account for 15% to 20%. Sequencing was performed on CD8+ T cells sorted from blood. The source of these receptors is a human donor in good health. Both conserved end residues are part of each CDR3. The D gene is left open where the match is weak. The size field is filled for only some rows; it gives once, few, many or a size class.

size: medium-sized
J: TRBJ2-1
V: TRBV2
D: TRBD1
DNA: TGTGCCAGCAGTGAAGCGGGACAGGGGGAAAATGAGCAGTTCTTC
CDR3: CASSEAGQGENEQFF

size: NA
J: TRBJ2-7
V: TRBV7-6
D: NA
DNA: TGTGCCAGCAGCTTACGATCCTACGAGCAGTACTTC
CDR3: CASSLRSYEQYF

size: NA
J: TRBJ1-5
V: TRBV28
D: NA
DNA: TGTGCCAGCAGTTCCCATGCAGGGGCGTGGGGCAATCAGCCCCAGCATTTT
CDR3: CASSSHAGAWGNQPQHF

size: NA
J: TRBJ2-7
V: TRBV11-2
D: TRBD2
DNA: TGTGCCAGCAGCCAGACTCTGAGCGGGAGAGTTCCGGACGAGCAGTACTTC
CDR3: CASSQTLSGRVPDEQYF

size: NA
J: TRBJ1-1
V: TRBV27
D: NA
DNA: TGTGCCAGCAGTTATGGCACTGAAGCTTTCTTT
CDR3: CASSYGTEAFF

size: NA
J: TRBJ2-7
V: TRBV5-1
D: NA
DNA: TGCGCCAGCAGCTTGTCTTGGGCTCCTTCCTACGAGCAGTACTTC
CDR3: CASSLSWAPSYEQYF

size: NA
J: TRBJ2-7
V: TRBV19
D: NA
DNA: TGTGCCAGTAGTCCGGCTATCTCCTACGAGCAGTACTTC
CDR3: CASSPAISYEQYF

size: NA
J: TRBJ2-1
V: TRBV7-3
D: NA
DNA: TGTGCCAGCAGCGCCCAGGGGCGGGAGTACCCCTACAATGAGCAGTTCTTC
CDR3: CASSAQGREYPYNEQFF

size: once
J: TRBJ2-2
V: TRBV13
D: NA
DNA: TGTGCCAGCAGCCCTACGTCCGGGACCAGCACCGGGGAGCTGTTTTTT
CDR3: CASSPTSGTSTGELFF

size: NA
J: TRBJ2-3
V: TRBV4-1
D: NA
DNA: TGCGCCAGCAGCCAAGAACCCCGCGGGGCAGATACGCAGTATTTT
CDR3: CASSQEPRGADTQYF

size: NA
J: TRBJ2-1
V: TRBV19
D: NA
DNA: TGTGCCAGTAGTAGGACTATAGGCAATGAGCAGTTCTTC
CDR3: CASSRTIGNEQFF

size: NA
J: TRBJ2-5
V: TRBV19
D: NA
DNA: TGTGCCAGTAGTATAAGTGAGGGTAGAGAGACCCAGTACTTC
CDR3: CASSISEGRETQYF

size: NA
J: TRBJ2-7
V: TRBV27
D: NA
DNA: TGTGCCAGCAGTTTACGAGGCCCCTACGAGCAGTACTTC
CDR3: CASSLRGPYEQYF

size: NA
J: TRBJ2-7
V: TRBV2
D: TRBD2
DNA: TGTGCCAGCAGTGCACCTGGGGGAGCGGGAGATGCCGAGCAGTACTTC
CDR3: CASSAPGGAGDAEQYF

size: NA
J: TRBJ2-3
V: TRBV7-2
D: NA
DNA: TGTGCCAGCAGCTTAGGGGTGGGTGGGGCAGATACGCAGTATTTT
CDR3: CASSLGVGGADTQYF

size: NA
J: TRBJ1-2
V: TRBV15
D: NA
DNA: TGTGCCACTAGGGCCGGGTCCTCTTACTATGGCTACACCTTC
CDR3: CATRAGSSYYGYTF

size: NA
J: TRBJ1-1
V: TRBV9
D: TRBD1
DNA: TGTGCCAGCAGCTCAATTTTCAGCGACAGGGATCCTGAAGCTTTCTTT
CDR3: CASSSIFSDRDPEAFF

size: NA
J: TRBJ2-7
V: TRBV2
D: NA
DNA: TGTGCCAGCAGTGGGCCGGGAATCCGGGACTCCTCCTACGAGCAGTACTTC
CDR3: CASSGPGIRDSSYEQYF

size: NA
J: TRBJ2-1
V: TRBV5-1
D: TRBD2
DNA: TGCGCCAGCAGCTGGGGACTAGCGGGCGCCTACAATGAGCAGTTCTTC
CDR3: CASSWGLAGAYNEQFF

size: NA
J: TRBJ1-1
V: TRBV2
D: TRBD1
DNA: TGTGCCAGCAAAGGCGACCGGGACAGGGGCCGAAACACTGAAGCTTTCTTT
CDR3: CASKGDRDRGRNTEAFF

size: NA
J: TRBJ2-5
V: TRBV15
D: TRBD2
DNA: TGTGCCACCAGCAGAGTTTTTGGACTAGCAAGTCAAGAGACCCAGTACTTC
CDR3: CATSRVFGLASQETQYF

size: NA
J: TRBJ2-3
V: TRBV13
D: NA
DNA: TGTGCCAGCAGCTTAGGCCCAGATACGCAGTATTTT
CDR3: CASSLGPDTQYF

size: once
J: TRBJ2-5
V: TRBV9
D: NA
DNA: TGTGCCAGCAGCGTTTGGTCAGGTCAAGAGACCCAGTACTTC
CDR3: CASSVWSGQETQYF

size: NA
J: TRBJ2-7
V: TRBV6-6
D: NA
DNA: TGTGCCAGCAGTTATGCGGCAGGGAACTACGAGCAGTACTTC
CDR3: CASSYAAGNYEQYF

size: NA
J: TRBJ2-3
V: TRBV6-5
D: TRBD2
DNA: TGTGCCAGCAGCTCTTCCGGCGGACTAGCGGATACGCAGTATTTT
CDR3: CASSSSGGLADTQYF

size: NA
J: TRBJ2-1
V: TRBV2
D: TRBD2
DNA: TGTGCCAGAAAAATACTAGCGGATGAGCAGTTCTTC
CDR3: CARKILADEQFF

size: once
J: TRBJ2-1
V: TRBV9
D: NA
DNA: TGTGCCAGCAGCGTAGTAGGGCCAGGAGACTACAATGAGCAGTTCTTC
CDR3: CASSVVGPGDYNEQFF

size: NA
J: TRBJ1-2
V: TRBV7-8
D: TRBD1
DNA: TGTGCCAGCAGCTTAGGGGGGACAGAAGACCGACTCTTC
CDR3: CASSLGGTEDRLF

size: NA
J: TRBJ2-3
V: TRBV2
D: NA
DNA: TGTGCCAGCAGTTACATTAGCACAGATACGCAGTATTTT
CDR3: CASSYISTDTQYF

size: NA
J: TRBJ2-1
V: TRBV6-5
D: NA
DNA: TGTGCCAGCAGTTACCCGGGCAATGAGCAGTTCTTC
CDR3: CASSYPGNEQFF

size: NA
J: TRBJ2-7
V: TRBV9
D: NA
DNA: TGTGCCAGCAGCGCCTGGGGGGAGTCCCACGAGCAGTACTTC
CDR3: CASSAWGESHEQYF

size: NA
J: TRBJ2-5
V: TRBV7-3
D: TRBD2
DNA: TGTGCCAGCAGCCCGGGACTAGCGGGGCCGGGGGAAGAGACCCAGTACTTC
CDR3: CASSPGLAGPGEETQYF

size: NA
J: TRBJ2-7
V: TRBV28
D: NA
DNA: TGTGCCAGCAGTTTTGGGACTTACGAGCAGTACTTC
CDR3: CASSFGTYEQYF

size: NA
J: TRBJ2-1
V: TRBV19
D: TRBD2
DNA: TGTGCCAGTAGTATAGCGGGAGGGAACTACAATGAGCAGTTCTTC
CDR3: CASSIAGGNYNEQFF

size: once
J: TRBJ2-3
V: TRBV19
D: NA
DNA: TGTGCCAGTAGTATGCGGCTAGCCTTCACAGATACGCAGTATTTT
CDR3: CASSMRLAFTDTQYF

size: NA
J: TRBJ2-5
V: TRBV7-8
D: TRBD2
DNA: TGTGCCAGCAGCTTAGCGACTAGCGGGAGAGGGGAGACCCAGTACTTC
CDR3: CASSLATSGRGETQYF

size: NA
J: TRBJ2-3
V: TRBV4-1
D: NA
DNA: TGCGCCAGCAGCCAAGCCCCTCCGGGGTCTAGCACAGATACGCAGTATTTT
CDR3: CASSQAPPGSSTDTQYF

size: NA
J: TRBJ2-7
V: TRBV7-2
D: TRBD1
DNA: TGTGCCAGCAGCCAAACACAGGGGGCGGGGGATGAGCAGTACTTC
CDR3: CASSQTQGAGDEQYF

size: NA
J: TRBJ2-7
V: TRBV9
D: NA
DNA: TGTGCCAGCAGCGGTGGCTCCCCCCACGAGCAGTACTTC
CDR3: CASSGGSPHEQYF

size: NA
J: TRBJ1-2
V: TRBV5-5
D: TRBD1
DNA: TGTGCCAGCAGCTTGGTTACAGGGGGCTATGGCTACACCTTC
CDR3: CASSLVTGGYGYTF

size: NA
J: TRBJ1-2
V: TRBV11-2
D: NA
DNA: TGTGCCAGCAGCTTAGGTGGTAATGGCTACACCTTC
CDR3: CASSLGGNGYTF

size: NA
J: TRBJ1-1
V: TRBV14
D: NA
DNA: TGTGCCAGCAGCCGGGGGAGGAGGACTGAAGCTTTCTTT
CDR3: CASSRGRRTEAFF

size: NA
J: TRBJ1-2
V: TRBV19
D: NA
DNA: TGTGCCACTAGAAAGATCGTAGTACCTCAGGAGCCGGGAGGTGGCTACACCTTC
CDR3: CATRKIVVPQEPGGGYTF

size: NA
J: TRBJ1-1
V: TRBV30
D: NA
DNA: TGTGCCTGGAGTGTAGTTGCGGGGAACACTGAAGCTTTCTTT
CDR3: CAWSVVAGNTEAFF

size: NA
J: TRBJ2-2
V: TRBV27
D: NA
DNA: TGTGCCAGCAGTTTAGCGGGGCCTAGCGCCGGGGAGCTGTTTTTT
CDR3: CASSLAGPSAGELFF